This TCR beta chain was captured by sequencing in a study of a mutant IDH1 vaccine in newly diagnosed glioma. Overall study: Vaccines began 4-6 weeks after radiotherapy alone, or with temozolomide cycles. Patients had received radiotherapy, temozolomide, or both previously, most receiving both. Treated patients were around 62% male, about 40% female, mean age about 41 years.

Some clones are missing from TCRdb's copy, which holds only in-frame ones; the method was immunoSEQ multiplex PCR. In the table there are about 56,000 clones, 80% to 90% of which are singletons. Stated time point: week 35, safety follow-up. Doses consisted of 300 ug of mutant IDH1 20-mer peptide each, paired with topical imiquimod. Eight vaccine doses were administered to patients at weeks 1, 3, 5, 7, 11, 15, 19 and 23. This CDR3 comprises 13 residues. Germline lookup yields CDR1 LNHDA and CDR2 SQIVND (reference sequence). V was cut by 3 bases and J by 1 base, with 6 bases left in between. About this clone itself: The antigen is unknown.

The TCR sequence derives from a man between 40 and 49 years old with glioma. V usage is TRBV19 and J usage is TRBJ1-1; D gene unclear. This material consisted of PBMCs, taken from a glioma patient whose treatment included an IDH1 peptide vaccine. CDR3 sequence reads: CASSISQNTEAFF. The DNA for the CDR3 is TGTGCCAGTAGTATCAGCCAGAACACTGAAGCTTTCTTT.